At least ten counts were recorded for the clone carrying this T cell receptor beta chain. Regions amplified from RNA transcripts were the TCR beta CDR3 regions. First-round RT-PCR with HTBI primers amplified the TCR CDR3 region. TCRdb re-called the multiplex PCR reads with MiXCR, one entry per CDR3 protein. The profile shows roughly 700,000 distinct CDR3 sequences, 14% of them singletons. The sample is drawn from a study of T cells in Graves' hyperthyroidism and ophthalmopathy. The TCR comes from a woman in her late teens or twenties with Graves' hyperthyroidism. Sequenced sample: blood.

CDR3 sequence reads: CSVSAGMADTQYF. For the CDR3, the DNA is TGCAGTGTGAGCGCGGGTATGGCAGATACGCAGTATTTT. The rearrangement joins TRBV20-1 to TRBJ2-3; tentatively, D is TRBD2 (5 bases). The CDR3 consists of 13 residues. From germline, CDR1 is DFQATT and CDR2 SNEGSKA (reference sequence). V was trimmed by 7 bases and J by 4 bases, leaving 15 bases between them.